Each of the 30 T cell receptor beta chains below was sequenced from the same sample in a study of T cell responses to AZD1222 COVID-19 vaccine. The protocol was immunoSEQ multiplex PCR, while the TCRdb copy is restricted to in-frame clones and leaves out a portion. The repertoire has about 160,000 clones, roughly 86% of them found once; the top ten carry more than 5.5%. Sequenced material: peripheral blood, taken on day 0 of AZD1222 vaccination. The receptor set was obtained from an adult in good health.

This clone was recorded once. The chain is built from TRBV9 and TRBJ2-3; 7 nucleotides align to TRBD1. V was pared by 4 bases and J by 4 bases, with 3 bases of the junction left unmatched. This CDR3 spans 13 amino acids. Germline lookup yields CDR1 SGDLS and CDR2 YYNGEE. DNA for the CDR3: TGTGCCAGCAGCTCCCAGGGGGCAGATACGCAGTATTTT. Translation: CASSSQGADTQYF.

This chain joins TRBV15 and TRBJ1-1; TRBD1 might be the D (6 bases). The CDR3 covers 14 residues. Trimming pared 3 bases from V and 1 base from J, leaving 9 bases between. Germline loops: CDR1 LNHNV, CDR2 YYDKDF (reference sequence). CDR3 in amino acids: CATSSGQTNTEAFF. The CDR3 bases are TGTGCCACCAGCAGCGGACAGACGAACACTGAAGCTTTCTTT.

The rearrangement joins TRBV9 to TRBJ2-1; D call uncertain. V was cut by 3 bases and J by 2 bases, with 12 bases left in between. The CDR3 runs 15 residues. Germline assignment: CDR1 SGDLS and CDR2 YYNGEE. The CDR3 DNA is TGTGCCAGCAGCGACGCCCAGGCCCCCTACAATGAGCAGTTCTTC. It specifies CASSDAQAPYNEQFF.

As DNA, the CDR3 is TGTGCCAGTAGTAAGGGACAGGCGCGCACAGATACGCAGTATTTT. As protein: CASSKGQARTDTQYF. The V call is TRBV19, the J call TRBJ2-3; TRBD1 agrees at 8 bases. Germline CDR1 and CDR2: LNHDA and SQIVND (reference sequence). The CDR3 covers 15 residues. The ends lost 4 bases at V and 1 base at J; junction bases unmatched: 4.

The chain combines TRBV6-2 or TRBV6-3 with TRBJ1-5; maybe TRBD1 (6 bases). The CDR3 spans 17 residues. Trimming left V 4 bases short and J 0 bases short, with 16 bases between. Looked up from germline, CDR1 is MNHEY and CDR2 is SVGEGT. The CDR3 DNA sequence: TGTGCCAGCAGTTCCAATCCGCAGGGGCTTAGCAATCAGCCCCAGCATTTT. It yields the protein CASSSNPQGLSNQPQHF.

The genes are TRBV10-3 and TRBJ2-7; tentative D call: TRBD2 (5 bases). Trimming cost V 3 bases and J 6 bases, with 12 bases left between them. The CDR3 runs 13 residues. From germline, CDR1 is ENHRY and CDR2 SYGVKD. CDR3 in amino acids: CAISDPRGSEQYF. The CDR3 DNA reads TGTGCCATCAGTGACCCGAGAGGGAGCGAGCAGTACTTC.

With respect to this clone: Other DNA sequences from this sample encode an identical CDR3 as well. The chain is built from TRBV5-1 and TRBJ2-5; D remains unclear. Trimming took off 0 bases at V and 5 bases at J, with 2 bases between the two ends. The germline gives CDR1 SGHRS, CDR2 YFSETQ. The CDR3 length is 11 residues. The CDR3 loop reads CASSLEETQYF. The CDR3, as DNA: TGCGCCAGCAGCTTGGAGGAGACCCAGTACTTC.

The J gene is TRBJ1-1, the V gene TRBV10-3, with D possibly matching TRBD1 (6 bases). The CDR3 runs 12 residues. The V end lost 10 bases, the J end lost 1 base, and 10 bases lay between the germline ends. The germline V gene encodes CDR1 ENHRY and CDR2 SYGVKD. The CDR3 reads CATAGQNTEAFF. Here the CDR3 DNA reads TGTGCCACCGCGGGACAGAACACTGAAGCTTTCTTT.

The gene calls are TRBV27 and TRBJ1-1; TRBD1 matches 8 bases. Germline CDR1 is MNHEY and CDR2 is SMNVEV (reference sequence). The CDR3 is 13 residues long. Unmatched junction bases numbered 7, after V lost 6 bases and J lost 7 bases. The CDR3 region is CASRRQGPGEAFF. The DNA of the CDR3 is TGTGCCAGCAGACGACAGGGGCCGGGTGAAGCTTTCTTT.

V gene TRBV6-2 or TRBV6-3 combines with J gene TRBJ1-1; D is unresolved. The CDR3 is made up of 14 amino acids. Germline V CDR1 and CDR2: MNHEY, SVGEGT. V was clipped by 1 base and J by 3 bases, with 9 bases between them. The CDR3 spells CASSYFGRDTEAFF. The CDR3 bases are TGTGCCAGCAGTTACTTCGGGAGGGACACTGAAGCTTTCTTT.

J is TRBJ2-7 and V is TRBV9; tentatively, D is TRBD1 or TRBD2 (5 bases each). This CDR3 comprises 17 residues. Germline V lookup: CDR1 SGDLS, CDR2 YYNGEE. The germline V and J ends were trimmed by 0 bases and 5 bases, with 21 bases remaining between them. This chain's CDR3 is CASSVEGNRGAYNEQYF. The CDR3 nucleotides read TGTGCCAGCAGCGTAGAGGGTAATCGGGGCGCCTATAACGAGCAGTACTTC.

The chain recombines TRBV11-3 with TRBJ2-5, with D possibly being TRBD1 (7 bases). Per the germline V gene, CDR1 is SGHNT and CDR2 is YENEEA. The germline V and J ends were trimmed by 4 bases and 4 bases, with 13 bases remaining between them. This CDR3 spans 14 amino acids. DNA for the CDR3: TGTGCCAGCAGCTCCCCCCAGGGGGGAGAGACCCAGTACTTC. As protein: CASSSPQGGETQYF.

This clone was detected only once. For the CDR3, the DNA is TGTGCCAGCAGTTCGGCCTTTTACGAGCAGTACTTC. Translated, it gives CASSSAFYEQYF. The V call is TRBV27, the J call TRBJ2-7, with D unresolved. CDR3 length: 12 residues. V lost 4 bases and J 4 bases, leaving 8 bases between the germline ends. Germline-derived CDR1 and CDR2 are MNHEY and SMNVEV (reference sequence).

The chain combines TRBV7-2 with TRBJ2-7; 10 bases are shared with TRBD1. V shed 2 bases, J shed 1 base, and the junction held 5 bases outside the gene matches. Germline values: CDR1 SGHTA, CDR2 FQGNSA. There are 16 residues in the CDR3. The CDR3 sequence: CASSLRPGQGSYEQYF. DNA for the CDR3: TGTGCCAGCAGCTTACGACCGGGACAGGGGTCCTACGAGCAGTACTTC.

CDR3 DNA sequence: TGTGCCAGCAGTCTCGGAAGGCAGGGCGGTAACGAGCAGTACTTC. Translation gives CASSLGRQGGNEQYF. The chain links TRBV6-5 to TRBJ2-7; perhaps TRBD1 as D (5 bases). The V and J ends lost 5 bases and 5 bases respectively, with 19 bases between them. The CDR3 contains 15 residues. Germline-derived CDR1 and CDR2 are MNHEY and SVGAGI.

This clone was picked up a small number of times. V gene TRBV27 combines with J gene TRBJ1-5; D ambiguous. The germline CDR1 and CDR2 sequences are MNHEY and SMNVEV (reference sequence). The CDR3 totals 15 residues. V was shortened by 5 bases and J by 2 bases, with 13 bases between the two germline ends. CDR3 region: CASSMAPDRNQPQHF. CDR3 in DNA: TGTGCCAGCAGTATGGCCCCGGACCGCAATCAGCCCCAGCATTTT.

The chain is built from TRBV28 and TRBJ1-5, with D perhaps matching TRBD1 (6 bases). The CDR3 loop spans 13 amino acids. Trimming cost V 8 bases and J 9 bases, with 17 bases left between them. Germline CDR1 and CDR2: MDHEN and SYDVKM. This chain's CDR3 is CASFSRGDGPQHF. The CDR3 DNA reads TGTGCCAGCTTCAGTAGGGGGGACGGGCCCCAGCATTTT.

CDR3 sequence (DNA): TGTGCCAGCAGGGTCCTCACAGCTGAGACAGGATCCGTTATGAACACTGAAGCTTTCTTT. This encodes CASRVLTAETGSVMNTEAFF. This sequence joins TRBV2 and TRBJ1-1; D might be TRBD1 (6 bases). Trimming cost V 6 bases and J 0 bases, with 29 bases left between them. CDR1 and CDR2 from the germline V gene are SNHLY and FYNNEI. The CDR3 sequence is 20 residues long. The full variable domain, its missing parts supplied by reference TRBV2 and TRBJ1-1, is EPEVTQTPSHQVTQMGQEVILRCVPISNHLYFYWYRQILGQKVEFLVSFYNNEISEKSEIFDDQFSVERPDGSNFTLKIRSTKLEDSAMYFCASRVLTAETGSVMNTEAFFGQGTRLTVV.

The rearrangement links TRBV28 to TRBJ1-5; 9 bases map to TRBD1. Germline V gives CDR1 MDHEN, CDR2 SYDVKM. This CDR3 is 13 amino acids long. The V and J ends lost 5 bases and 7 bases, in that order; junction bases with no gene match: 3. The CDR3, as DNA: TGTGCCAGCAGTGAGACAGGGGGACAGCCCCAGCATTTT. Translation gives CASSETGGQPQHF.

V is TRBV4-2 and J is TRBJ1-1, with D unresolved. Between the trimmed V and J ends, which lost 0 bases and 14 bases, there was a span of 16 bases. The CDR3 is 13 amino acids. The germline V gene has CDR1 LGHNA and CDR2 YNFKEQ. The CDR3 coding sequence is TGTGCCAGCAGCCAAGATGGCTCCACGGACCCCTTCTTT. Amino acids: CASSQDGSTDPFF.

The chain recombines TRBV28 with TRBJ1-6; a weak D match, TRBD1 (6 bases). The CDR3 covers 15 residues. The germline CDR1 and CDR2 sequences are MDHEN and SYDVKM. V shed 0 bases and J shed 9 bases, with 12 bases lying between them. The CDR3 DNA follows: TGTGCCAGCAGTTTATGGGCTGGGGGCAGTTCACCCCTCCACTTT. This translates into CASSLWAGGSSPLHF. Full variable domain (missing parts from reference TRBV28 and TRBJ1-6): DVKVTQSSRYLVKRTGEKVFLECVQDMDHENMFWYRQDPGLGLRLIYFSYDVKMKEKGDIPEGYSVSREKKERFSLILESASTNQTSMYLCASSLWAGGSSPLHFGNGTRLTVT.

The chain couples TRBV5-1 to TRBJ2-1; TRBD2 is a possible D gene (5 bases). Trimming took 5 bases from V and 6 from J, leaving 12 bases between them. The germline CDR1 and CDR2 sequences are SGHRS and YFSETQ. The CDR3 loop spans 13 amino acids. The CDR3 nucleotides are TGCGCCAGCAGACCGACTACGACCAATGAGCAGTTCTTC. Translation: CASRPTTTNEQFF.

The chain employs TRBV5-1 and TRBJ1-4, with 7 positions matching TRBD1. From germline, CDR1 is SGHRS and CDR2 YFSETQ. The CDR3 length is 16 residues. Losses at the gene ends were 0 bases for V and 2 bases for J; bases not matched to a gene: 4. The CDR3, as DNA: TGCGCCAGCAGCTTGGCCTCGACAGGGACTAATGAAAAACTGTTTTTT. It translates to CASSLASTGTNEKLFF.

About this clone itself: Additional DNA sequences in this sample encode the identical CDR3. This chain connects TRBV7-9 to TRBJ1-5, with D perhaps TRBD1 (5 bases). Germline lookup yields CDR1 SEHNR and CDR2 FQNEAQ (reference sequence). V was pared by 1 base and J by 3 bases, with 10 bases between. The CDR3 loop spans 15 amino acids. CDR3 region: CASSLGPGFNQPQHF. The CDR3 coding sequence is TGTGCCAGCAGCTTAGGACCAGGGTTCAATCAGCCCCAGCATTTT.

The V call is TRBV5-6, the J call TRBJ1-4; D call uncertain. The V end lost 5 bases, the J end lost 3 bases, and 17 bases lay between the germline ends. The CDR3 is made up of 16 amino acids. Germline V gene sequence: CDR1 SGHDT, CDR2 YYEEEE. The CDR3 protein is CASSASGSLANEKLFF. CDR3 bases: TGTGCCAGCAGTGCGTCCGGGTCGCTTGCTAATGAAAAACTGTTTTTT.

The chain carries TRBV7-9 and TRBJ2-5, with D possibly being TRBD2 (6 bases). The CDR3 contains 14 residues. Germline CDR1 and CDR2: SEHNR and FQNEAQ (reference sequence). The V end was cut by 1 base, the J end by 8 bases, with 14 bases between. CDR3 sequence: CASSLEGTGGTQYF. CDR3 in DNA: TGTGCCAGCAGCTTAGAAGGGACTGGGGGAACCCAGTACTTC. The whole variable domain, remainder taken from reference TRBV7-9 and TRBJ2-5, is DTGVSQNPRHKITKRGQNVTFRCDPISEHNRLYWYRQTLGQGPEFLTYFQNEAQLEKSRLLSDRFSAERPKGSFSTLEIQRTEQGDSAMYLCASSLEGTGGTQYFGPGTRLLVL.

V gene TRBV5-1 combines with J gene TRBJ2-3, with D maybe TRBD2 (5 bases). Deletions cut 5 bases from V and 9 bases from J, with 16 bases between. The V gene's germline CDR1 is SGHRS and CDR2 YFSETQ. CDR3 length equals 13 residues. CDR3 sequence reads: CASSSGTRRTQYF. The CDR3 coding sequence is TGCGCCAGCAGTTCCGGAACTAGGAGGACGCAGTATTTT.

This chain connects TRBV5-1 to TRBJ1-5; D possibly corresponds to TRBD1 (6 bases). V was clipped by 5 bases and J by 4 bases, with 10 bases between them. This CDR3 is 13 amino acids long. From germline, CDR1 is SGHRS and CDR2 YFSETQ. The CDR3 here is CASRAGENQPQHF. In DNA form, the CDR3 reads TGCGCCAGCAGGGCAGGGGAAAATCAGCCCCAGCATTTT.

The V call is TRBV6-4, the J call TRBJ2-1; 8 positions match TRBD1. Germline CDR1 is MRHNA and CDR2 is SNTAGT. J was trimmed by 1 base and V by 3 bases; bases with no gene match: 5. The CDR3 covers 16 residues. CDR3 sequence (DNA): TGTGCCAGCAGTGAGTCGGGACAGGAGTCCTACAATGAGCAGTTCTTC. This sequence encodes CASSESGQESYNEQFF.

This chain connects TRBV19 to TRBJ1-1; D unresolved. The V gene's germline CDR1 is LNHDA and CDR2 SQIVND (reference sequence). The CDR3 spans 16 residues. The V end lost 3 bases, the J end lost 1 base, and 15 bases lay between the germline ends. CDR3 amino acids: CASSIVTGVGNTEAFF. DNA for the CDR3: TGTGCCAGTAGTATTGTAACGGGAGTCGGGAACACTGAAGCTTTCTTT.